The 2 T cell receptor beta chains reported below all come from one sample, sequenced in a study of OX40 agonist ivuxolimab in advanced cancers. Repertoires were generated with immunoSEQ multiplex PCR, while TCRdb's copy carries only in-frame clones and drops some. The sample includes around 65,000 clones, 90% of them seen just once. Here the sequenced sample was CD4+ or CD8+ T cells sorted from blood, taken in a trial of the OX40 agonist ivuxolimab. The receptors were sampled from an adult with an advanced solid tumor such as melanoma, head and neck, liver or kidney cancer.

The chain is built from TRBV29-1 and TRBJ2-3, with D uncertain. Trimming took off 3 bases at V and 1 base at J, with 14 bases between the two ends. The length of the CDR3 is 15 residues. Germline V gene data show CDR1 as SQVTM and CDR2 as ANQGSEA. CDR3 amino acids: CSVDASRLGTDTQYF. The CDR3 region has the DNA TGCAGCGTTGACGCTTCGCGTTTGGGCACAGATACGCAGTATTTT.

The chain carries TRBV5-4 and TRBJ2-5, with TRBD2 as a possible D gene (6 bases). This CDR3 is 11 amino acids long. Germline V gives CDR1 SGHNT, CDR2 YYREEE (reference sequence). The CDR3 here is CASSGGETQYF. The CDR3 bases are TGTGCAAGTAGCGGTGGAGAGACCCAGTACTTC. Based on the CDR3 plus reference TRBV5-4 and TRBJ2-5, the full variable domain is ETGVTQSPTHLIKTRGQQVTLRCSSQSGHNTVSWYQQALGQGPQFIFQYYREEENGRGNFPPRFSGLQFPNYSSELNVNALELDDSALYLCASSGGETQYFGPGTRLLVL.